These T cell receptor beta chains were read from a single sample in a study of T cells expressing NK-cell markers. No DNA is given; TCRdb re-called the 5' RACE reads and lists each CDR3 protein once. The sample data list 300,000 to 500,000 distinct CDR3 sequences. Sequenced sample: blood T cells: a sorted CD56 or NKG2C T cell subset, CD4+ or CD8+ T cells, or bulk PBMC T cells (not recorded which). These receptors all come from a woman aged 45-60 years in good health. The CDR3 runs from the conserved cysteine through the conserved F or W. The order of the fields is J gene, V gene, CDR3 protein.

TRBJ1-1,TRBV20-1,CSAPRQGGFTEAFF
TRBJ2-3,TRBV5-1,CASSWSGQGDTQYF
TRBJ2-1,TRBV24-1,CAHYPLNNEQFF
TRBJ2-7,TRBV27,CASSFGGRTYEQYF
TRBJ1-5,TRBV10-2,CASSESGGLTNQPQHF
TRBJ2-7,TRBV11-3,CASSLGEAYAYEQYF
TRBJ2-4,TRBV12-3/TRBV12-4,CASSPGVGQIAKNIQYF
TRBJ2-2,TRBV29-1,CSVEGLAGITGELFF
TRBJ2-5,TRBV7-8,CASSLAAAGLQETQYF
TRBJ2-1,TRBV7-7,CASSSGTGGAYNEQFF
TRBJ1-2,TRBV12-3/TRBV12-4,CASSLLARAGGYTF
TRBJ1-3,TRBV12-3/TRBV12-4,CASNSRVGEQTGNTIYF
TRBJ2-7,TRBV5-1,CASRRTSGRIYEQYF
TRBJ2-1,TRBV3-1,CASSLPSSDFAYNEQFF
TRBJ1-4,TRBV5-1,CASSLEAATNEKLFF
TRBJ2-3,TRBV5-1,CASSSLAGADTQYF
TRBJ2-5,TRBV15,CATSRGRGQETQYF
TRBJ2-7,TRBV7-9,CASSLFTGATYEQYF
TRBJ2-2,TRBV6-2/TRBV6-3,CASRRTGLNTGELFF
TRBJ2-1,TRBV5-1,CASSADGNEQFF
TRBJ1-5,TRBV7-8,CASSKTRGGDNQPQHF
TRBJ2-7,TRBV5-1,CASSTGTGTYEQYF
TRBJ2-2,TRBV25-1,CASSHPGGNTGELFF
TRBJ2-5,TRBV2,CASSELAGGETQYF
TRBJ2-1,TRBV5-6,CASSSGGGVNEQFF
TRBJ2-1,TRBV3-1,CASSQVGVLAGGKFF
TRBJ1-2,TRBV5-1,CASSPWTGTEENGYTF
TRBJ1-4,TRBV5-1,CASSSRRDLSTNEKLFF
TRBJ2-1,TRBV5-1,CASSSLAVADLYNEQFF
TRBJ2-7,TRBV19,CASTRTSGSFYEQYF
TRBJ2-1,TRBV7-9,CASSLPRLALYGNEQFF
TRBJ1-2,TRBV30,CAWIMAGTYGYTF
TRBJ2-1,TRBV5-1,CASSFSRANNEQFF
TRBJ2-7,TRBV3-1,CASSQPGLALYEQYF
TRBJ1-2,TRBV19,CASRDSYGYTF
TRBJ1-2,TRBV5-1,CASSLGQVDYGYTF
TRBJ1-4,TRBV7-8,CASSRVSEKLFF
TRBJ1-3,TRBV7-9,CASSLAGVGPGNTIYF
TRBJ2-3,TRBV3-1,CASSPPDHWDTQYF
TRBJ1-5,TRBV29-1,CSALPDANQPQHF
TRBJ2-7,TRBV6-5,CASGSGAYEQYF
TRBJ2-5,TRBV4-1,CASSQDGRTQYF
TRBJ1-4,TRBV20-1,CSARPPGQLNEKLFF
TRBJ1-6,TRBV7-6,CASSLVRDRGQSPLHF
TRBJ1-5,TRBV24-1,CATSDWGGPGGNQPQHF
TRBJ2-6,TRBV12-3/TRBV12-4,CASSPTGAGANVLTF
TRBJ2-1,TRBV7-9,CASSLDPWGHSNEQFF
TRBJ2-1,TRBV10-3,CAISDLAGASGGEQFF